This TCR beta chain was recorded in a study of CD8 T cells in ankylosing spondylitis. Many counts were recorded for this clonotype. Between the trimmed V and J ends, which lost 1 base and 5 bases, there was a span of 18 bases. This CDR3 region has 15 residues. The germline gives CDR1 DFQATT, CDR2 SNEGSKA (reference sequence). As the method for making TCR beta libraries, quantitative 5'-RACE with molecular barcodes was used. TCRdb re-called the 5' RACE reads with MiXCR, one entry per CDR3 protein. Of about 130,000 distinct CDR3 sequences in the sample, approximately 10% were seen once. This TCR was recovered from a male donor with ankylosing spondylitis or in good health (not recorded which). The chain links TRBV20-1 to TRBJ2-7; TRBD1 is a possible D gene (6 bases). The source material was blood, either unsorted or a sorted T cell fraction (not recorded which). CDR3 DNA sequence: TGCAGTGCTAGAGGAGGGGACATTATCACCGACGAGCAGTACTTC. This sequence encodes CSARGGDIITDEQYF.